A selection of T cell receptor beta chains follows, all from one sample in a study of CD8 T cells in Susac syndrome. MiXCR, applied by TCRdb to the immunoSEQ multiplex PCR reads, yields one record per CDR3 protein. The data hold roughly 200,000 distinct CDR3 sequences, with over 90% observed a single time. Sequenced: CD4+ T cells from PBMCs. The receptors shown here come from a human donor with multiple sclerosis. CDR3s include the opening cysteine and the closing phenylalanine or tryptophan. D genes are given only for firm matches. The size entry is marked missing in some rows and otherwise reads once, few, many or a size class.

d_gene,v_gene,j_gene,abundance,CDR3nt,CDR3aa
NA,TRBV24-1,TRBJ1-5,NA,TGTGCCACCAGTGACGGGCTGGGGCAGACCCAGCATTTT,CATSDGLGQTQHF
NA,TRBV20-1,TRBJ1-2,NA,TGCAGTGCTCAAGTCAGGGGTAGCGGCTACACCTTC,CSAQVRGSGYTF
NA,TRBV2,TRBJ1-1,NA,TGTGCCAGCATCGAGGGGCGCGTTACTGAAGCTTTCTTT,CASIEGRVTEAFF
TRBD1,TRBV20-1,TRBJ1-2,NA,TGCAGTGCTGGACAGGACAGGCATAGTGGCTACACCTTC,CSAGQDRHSGYTF
NA,TRBV2,TRBJ2-1,NA,TGTGCCAGCAAGTTCGAACAGGGATTAAATGAGCAGTTCTTC,CASKFEQGLNEQFF
NA,TRBV29-1,TRBJ1-2,NA,TGCAGCGTTGAAGGCGGGTTCGACTATGGCTACACCTTC,CSVEGGFDYGYTF
TRBD1,TRBV9,TRBJ2-1,NA,TGTGCCAGCAGCGTAGGGGGACAGACATCCTACAATGAGCAGTTCTTC,CASSVGGQTSYNEQFF
NA,TRBV20-1,TRBJ2-7,NA,TGCAGTGCTAGTTTCCCTTGGGGACAAACCTACGAGCAGTACTTC,CSASFPWGQTYEQYF
NA,TRBV9,TRBJ2-2,once,TGTGCCAGCAGCGTTACGCGAGATCCCACCGGGGAGCTGTTTTTT,CASSVTRDPTGELFF
NA,TRBV11-2,TRBJ2-1,NA,TGTGCCAGCAGCTTCCCGGGACACCGCTCCTACAATGAGCAGTTCTTC,CASSFPGHRSYNEQFF
TRBD2,TRBV7-2,TRBJ2-2,NA,TGTGCCAGCAGCTTCAGCGGGGGAACCGGGGAGCTGTTTTTT,CASSFSGGTGELFF
NA,TRBV3-1,TRBJ2-3,once,TGTGCCAGCAGCCAACCTTCAGATACGCAGTATTTT,CASSQPSDTQYF
TRBD1,TRBV23-1,TRBJ1-1,NA,TGCGCCAGCAAGTGGACAGGAAGGGATGAAGCTTTCTTT,CASKWTGRDEAFF
NA,TRBV24-1,TRBJ2-3,NA,TGTGCCACCAGTGCCCTTCTACCTCGTCGTGCTAGCACAGATACGCAGTATTTT,CATSALLPRRASTDTQYF